This TCR beta chain was recovered during a study of blood T cells in healthy people across ages. The CDR3 extends over 14 amino acids. CDR1 is MNHNS, CDR2 SASEGT, per germline. The V end was cut by 0 bases, the J end by 6 bases, with 11 bases between. PCR was performed a second time for 7 to 11 cycles using a sample-barcoded 5' primer and a J-beta primer mix. TCRdb reprocessed the 5' RACE reads via MiXCR and lists one record per CDR3 protein. This table has roughly 680,000 distinct CDR3 sequences, more than 45% appearing once. J is TRBJ1-1 and V is TRBV6-1; tentatively, D is TRBD1 (5 bases). This receptor was taken from an elderly woman in good health. The sample taken for sequencing was blood. The CDR3 loop reads CASSEARGSAEAFF. The CDR3 coding sequence is TGTGCCAGCAGTGAAGCGCGGGGCAGTGCTGAAGCTTTCTTT.